This entry lists 10 T cell receptor beta chains sequenced from one sample in a study of T cells in Graves' hyperthyroidism and ophthalmopathy. TCR beta CDR3 regions were amplified from RNA. The HTBI primer set was used in a first-round RT-PCR of the TCR CDR3. TCRdb called the multiplex PCR reads again in MiXCR, with one record for every CDR3 protein. The top ten hold over 3.5% of the sample, which has hundreds of thousands of distinct CDR3 sequences, roughly 15% seen once. Sequences were obtained from blood. These receptors all stem from a woman in her thirties or forties with Graves' ophthalmopathy.

In this sample, this clonotype turned up many times. The chain is built from TRBV18 and TRBJ2-5; no reliable D call. The V gene's germline CDR1 is KGHSH and CDR2 LQKENI. Trimming removed 3 bases from V and 0 bases from J, with 11 bases in between. CDR3 size: 15 residues. CDR3 nucleotide sequence: TGTGCCAGCTCACCGGCCAGCTCGTACCAAGAGACCCAGTACTTC. Protein: CASSPASSYQETQYF.

This sequence joins TRBV27 and TRBJ2-7; no definite D call. The CDR3 has 17 residues. The V gene's germline CDR1 is MNHEY and CDR2 SMNVEV (reference sequence). V gave up 6 bases and J gave up 2 bases, with 23 bases separating them. The CDR3 region is CASSTRSPLLWAYEQYF. The CDR3 DNA is TGTGCCAGCAGCACCCGCTCCCCATTATTGTGGGCCTACGAGCAGTACTTC.

On this clonotype itself: A much larger clone differs from this one at a single base, so this may be a read error. This chain links TRBV6-4 with TRBJ1-2; D gene unclear. CDR3 length: 12 amino acids. CDR1 is MRHNA and CDR2 is SNTAGT in the germline V gene. V lost 3 bases, J lost 8 bases, and 10 bases lay in between. The CDR3 bases are TGTGCCAGCAGTGAACGGGAAGGAGGCTACACCTTC. It specifies CASSEREGGYTF.

This clonotype was observed a handful of times. This rearrangement joins TRBV12-3 or TRBV12-4 to TRBJ2-7; no firm D call. V lost 7 bases to trimming and J lost 6 bases, with 13 bases between them. The CDR3 is 12 amino acids. CDR3 in amino acids: CASTEPRGEQYF. The CDR3 DNA reads TGTGCCAGCACCGAGCCCCGCGGCGAGCAGTACTTC.

This rearrangement joins TRBV27 to TRBJ2-2, with TRBD2 identical over 8 bases. The CDR3 has 20 amino acids. The V gene end was trimmed by 3 bases and the J gene end by 1 base; junction bases not matched to a gene: 16. Per the germline V gene, CDR1 is MNHEY and CDR2 is SMNVEV (reference sequence). CDR3 DNA: TGTGCCAGCAGTTTTATCCGGAAGGACGGACTAGCCAAGAACACCGGGGAGCTGTTTTTT. Translation gives CASSFIRKDGLAKNTGELFF.

The chain joins TRBV15 to TRBJ2-5; a weak D match, TRBD1 (6 bases). Deletions cut 3 bases from V and 2 bases from J, with 10 bases between. Germline CDR1 is LNHNV and CDR2 is YYDKDF (reference sequence). CDR3 length equals 14 residues. CDR3 sequence (DNA): TGTGCCACCAGCAGGGACGACAGGCAAGAGACCCAGTACTTC. Translating gives CATSRDDRQETQYF.

This clonotype was seen just once. This chain uses TRBV7-2 with TRBJ1-1; no reliable D call. The CDR3 covers 12 residues. The ends were cut back, 5 bases at V and 10 bases at J, with 14 bases in the middle. Germline CDR1 is SGHTA and CDR2 is FQGNSA. The CDR3 region is CASSQRAEGAFF. CDR3 coding DNA: TGTGCCAGCAGCCAAAGGGCCGAGGGAGCTTTCTTT.

This clonotype was observed at least ten times. V usage is TRBV30 and J usage is TRBJ1-2; D unresolved. Germline lookup yields CDR1 GTSNPN and CDR2 SVGIG (reference sequence). V lost 3 bases, J lost 7 bases, and 9 bases lay in between. CDR3 size: 11 residues. The CDR3 DNA sequence: TGTGCCTGGAGGCGTGGGTCTGGCTACACCTTC. Its translation: CAWRRGSGYTF. Complete variable domain (other parts from reference TRBV30 and TRBJ1-2): SQTIHQWPATLVQPVGSPLSLECTVEGTSNPNLYWYRQAAGRGLQLLFYSVGIGQISSEVPQNLSASRPQDRQFILSSKKLLLSDSGFYLCAWRRGSGYTFGSGTRLTVV.

This clonotype was observed many times. The V call is TRBV12-3 or TRBV12-4, the J call TRBJ1-1, with D perhaps TRBD1 (6 bases). The CDR3 length is 12 residues. The V gene lost 6 bases and the J gene lost 11 bases, with 16 bases spanning the gap. The CDR3: CASSLIQGQAFF. DNA of the CDR3: TGTGCCAGCAGCTTAATACAGGGCCAGGCTTTCTTT.

Ten or more counts support this clonotype. The genes are TRBV15 and TRBJ1-2, with D unclear. The CDR3 is 12 residues long. Germline CDR1 and CDR2: LNHNV and YYDKDF (reference sequence). The V and J ends lost 9 bases and 2 bases respectively, with 10 bases between them. CDR3 residues: CATRTGNYGYTF. Written as DNA, the CDR3 is TGTGCCACTCGGACGGGGAACTATGGCTACACCTTC.